Shown below are 23 T cell receptor beta chains from a single sample sequenced in a study of T cell responses to AZD1222 COVID-19 vaccine. Clones were sequenced by immunoSEQ multiplex PCR, and TCRdb holds only the in-frame ones, with some missing. Of under 200,000 clones in the sample, 90% to 95% are singletons; the top ten hold 1.9%. This material consisted of peripheral blood, taken on day 0 of AZD1222 vaccination. These receptors originate from an adult in good health.

This sequence joins TRBV27 and TRBJ2-1; D unresolved. The CDR3 has 14 residues. The germline V gene encodes CDR1 MNHEY and CDR2 SMNVEV (reference sequence). V lost 0 bases and J 9 bases, leaving 12 bases between the germline ends. The CDR3 DNA sequence: TGTGCCAGCAGTTTATCGAGCTCCCTTGGTGAGCAGTTCTTC. Translated: CASSLSSSLGEQFF.

A remark on this clone: Other DNA sequences in the same sample also yield this CDR3. The V call is TRBV5-1, the J call TRBJ2-3, with TRBD2 as a possible D gene (5 bases). Trimming took 0 bases from V and 2 from J, leaving 7 bases between them. CDR3 length equals 14 residues. Per germline, CDR1 SGHRS and CDR2 YFSETQ. The CDR3 nucleotides read TGCGCCAGCAGCTTGGGAGGGTACACAGATACGCAGTATTTT. This encodes CASSLGGYTDTQYF.

The J gene is TRBJ1-2, the V gene TRBV9; D call uncertain. With 4 bases removed from V and 0 bases from J, the gap between germline ends came to 13 bases. There are 15 residues in the CDR3. CDR1 is SGDLS and CDR2 is YYNGEE in the germline V gene. CDR3 in DNA: TGTGCCAGCAGCACCTTTGCAGCGACTAACTATGGCTACACCTTC. As protein: CASSTFAATNYGYTF.

This chain connects TRBV28 to TRBJ1-5; D call uncertain. Germline loops: CDR1 MDHEN, CDR2 SYDVKM. V was shortened by 3 bases and J by 12 bases, with 9 bases between the two germline ends. This CDR3 comprises 11 residues. The CDR3 DNA is TGTGCCAGCAGTTTGAGTTGGGTCCAGCATTTT. This gives the protein CASSLSWVQHF.

The rearrangement uses TRBV6-5 and TRBJ1-2; D call uncertain. Trimming pared 4 bases from V and 7 bases from J, leaving 16 bases between. The germline gives CDR1 MNHEY, CDR2 SVGAGI. The CDR3 is 14 amino acids. The CDR3 sequence: CASSFFAGATGYTF. For the CDR3, the DNA is TGTGCCAGCAGTTTTTTTGCGGGTGCCACTGGCTACACCTTC.

CDR3: CASSGAENSPLHF. The CDR3 region has the DNA TGTGCCAGCTCGGGGGCAGAAAATTCACCCCTCCACTTT. The V call is TRBV7-6, the J call TRBJ1-6; a weak D match, TRBD1 (6 bases). V was shortened by 8 bases and J by 7 bases, with 12 bases between the two germline ends. This CDR3 comprises 13 residues. Germline assignment: CDR1 SGHVS and CDR2 FNYEAQ. Combining the CDR3 with reference TRBV7-6 and TRBJ1-6 gives the whole variable domain GAGVSQSPRYKVTKRGQDVALRCDPISGHVSLYWYRQALGQGPEFLTYFNYEAQQDKSGLPNDRFSAERPEGSISTLTIQRTEQRDSAMYRCASSGAENSPLHFGNGTRLTVT.

The chain combines TRBV5-1 with TRBJ2-2, with D maybe TRBD1 (5 bases). The length of the CDR3 is 13 residues. CDR1 is SGHRS, CDR2 YFSETQ, per germline. V lost 4 bases and J 5 bases, leaving 9 bases between the germline ends. The CDR3 region is CASSPQGTGELFF. CDR3 nucleotides: TGCGCCAGCAGCCCTCAGGGTACCGGGGAGCTGTTTTTT.

The chain has TRBV2 and TRBJ1-6; TRBD1 is a possible D gene (6 bases). The CDR3 consists of 15 residues. Per germline, CDR1 SNHLY and CDR2 FYNNEI. V was pared by 2 bases and J by 7 bases, with 12 bases between. The CDR3 loop reads CASSEYYQGNSPLHF. In DNA form, the CDR3 reads TGTGCCAGCAGTGAATACTATCAGGGGAATTCACCCCTCCACTTT.

This sequence joins TRBV28 and TRBJ1-2, with TRBD1 as a possible D gene (6 bases). CDR1 MDHEN and CDR2 SYDVKM come from the germline V gene. V lost 4 bases and J lost 3, with 12 bases in between. This CDR3 region has 14 residues. This chain's CDR3 is CASSSPDRHYGYTF. The CDR3 DNA reads as TGTGCCAGCAGTTCTCCGGACAGACACTATGGCTACACCTTC.

This clone was found once. The chain recombines TRBV11-2 with TRBJ2-7; D gene uncertain. This CDR3 has 12 amino acids. Trimming shortened V by 6 bases and J by 5 bases, and 11 bases separated the two germline ends. Per germline, CDR1 SGHAT and CDR2 FQNNGV. The CDR3 loop is CASSRLGDEQYF. The CDR3 nucleotides are TGTGCCAGCAGTCGACTTGGCGACGAGCAGTACTTC. The entire variable domain, with the rest obtained from reference TRBV11-2 and TRBJ2-7, is as follows: EAGVAQSPRYKIIEKRQSVAFWCNPISGHATLYWYQQILGQGPKLLIQFQNNGVVDDSQLPKDRFSAERLKGVDSTLKIQPAKLEDSAVYLCASSRLGDEQYFGPGTRLTVT.

This chain joins TRBV7-9 and TRBJ1-6; D is unresolved. This CDR3 is built from 15 residues. Trimming pared 3 bases from V and 3 bases from J, leaving 9 bases between. Germline V gene lookup returns CDR1 SEHNR and CDR2 FQNEAQ (reference sequence). The CDR3 nucleotides read TGTGCCAGCAGCTTTATATCCGACTATAATTCACCCCTCCACTTT. This gives the protein CASSFISDYNSPLHF.

J is TRBJ1-1 and V is TRBV24-1; 8 positions agree with TRBD1. The CDR3 contains 16 residues. The V segment lost 2 bases and the J segment 0 bases; nucleotides outside the gene matches: 4. Germline loops: CDR1 KGHDR, CDR2 SFDVKD. The CDR3 protein is CATSDSGGGLNTEAFF. The DNA of the CDR3 is TGTGCCACCAGTGATTCAGGGGGCGGGTTGAACACTGAAGCTTTCTTT.

This clone was seen just once. This chain joins TRBV30 and TRBJ1-4, with D tentatively TRBD1 (5 bases). CDR3 length: 15 residues. Trimming shortened V by 0 bases and J by 4 bases, and 12 bases separated the two germline ends. Germline V CDR1 and CDR2: GTSNPN, SVGIG (reference sequence). CDR3 sequence (DNA): TGTGCCTGGAGTGTACCAGGGCAAAATAATGAAAAACTGTTTTTT. This encodes CAWSVPGQNNEKLFF.

The chain carries TRBV2 and TRBJ1-5, with unresolved D. The CDR3 extends over 12 amino acids. CDR1 and CDR2 (germline): SNHLY, FYNNEI. The ends were cut back, 7 bases at V and 1 base at J, with 5 bases in the middle. The CDR3 loop is CASTGSNQPQHF. CDR3 in DNA: TGTGCCAGCACGGGGAGCAATCAGCCCCAGCATTTT.

The rearrangement uses TRBV6-5 and TRBJ1-4; D gene unclear. Trimming shortened V by 5 bases and J by 7 bases, and 5 bases separated the two germline ends. Germline-derived CDR1 and CDR2 are MNHEY and SVGAGI. This CDR3 has 11 amino acids. CDR3 sequence (DNA): TGTGCCAGCAGTAGAGGTGAAAAACTGTTTTTT. Translating gives CASSRGEKLFF.

This clone was observed a handful of times. The chain combines TRBV12-3 or TRBV12-4 with TRBJ1-2, with D possibly TRBD1 on 6 matching bases. CDR3 length equals 13 residues. V lost 3 bases, J lost 4 bases, and 9 bases lay in between. The CDR3 DNA sequence: TGTGCCAGCAGTTTGACAGGCACCTATGGCTACACCTTC. Translation: CASSLTGTYGYTF.

Only a few counts were recorded for this clone. The chain has TRBV24-1 and TRBJ1-2, with D perhaps matching TRBD1 (5 bases). Germline assignment: CDR1 KGHDR and CDR2 SFDVKD. V lost 3 bases, J lost 3 bases, and 10 bases lay in between. This CDR3 has 14 amino acids. The CDR3 loop reads CATSDLTGDYGYTF. CDR3 sequence (DNA): TGTGCCACCAGTGATCTCACGGGGGACTATGGCTACACCTTC.

The chain links TRBV9 to TRBJ2-7, with TRBD2 matching 13 bases. CDR3 size: 14 residues. Per germline, CDR1 SGDLS and CDR2 YYNGEE. Trimming removed 4 bases from V and 4 bases from J; junction bases left unmatched: 2. The CDR3 coding sequence is TGTGCCAGCAGCCGGGGACTAGCGGGGTACGAGCAGTACTTC. This gives the protein CASSRGLAGYEQYF.

The CDR3 DNA reads TGTGCCAGCAGCCGCATATTCAACAGGGACGGGTGGAGTGAAGCTTTCTTT. Translated: CASSRIFNRDGWSEAFF. The J gene is TRBJ1-1, the V gene TRBV7-2; tentative D call: TRBD1 (6 bases). Per germline, CDR1 SGHTA and CDR2 FQGNSA. The germline V and J ends were trimmed by 5 bases and 7 bases, with 26 bases remaining between them. CDR3 length: 17 amino acids.

The chain links TRBV30 to TRBJ2-7; D is undetermined. Trimming removed 2 bases at V and 4 bases at J, with 6 bases between. The CDR3 contains 11 residues. CDR1 is GTSNPN, CDR2 SVGIG, per germline (reference sequence). The CDR3 reads CAWSRTYEQYF. The CDR3 nucleotides read TGTGCCTGGAGTCGCACTTACGAGCAGTACTTC.

This chain joins TRBV11-2 and TRBJ2-2; D gene unclear. CDR1 is SGHAT, CDR2 FQNNGV, per germline. Trimming removed 5 bases at V and 7 bases at J, with 11 bases between. The CDR3 is 13 residues long. The CDR3 region has the DNA TGTGCCAGCAGCACCGGACGGAGCGGGGAGCTGTTTTTT. Translation: CASSTGRSGELFF.

This sequence joins TRBV5-6 and TRBJ1-1, with D possibly being TRBD1 (6 bases). Trimming left V 1 base short and J 1 base short, with 11 bases between. Germline assignment: CDR1 SGHDT and CDR2 YYEEEE. The CDR3 consists of 15 residues. CDR3 in DNA: TGTGCCAGCAGCTTGATGGGGGCGCGGAACACTGAAGCTTTCTTT. This translates into CASSLMGARNTEAFF.

This clone occurred once. The rearrangement links TRBV25-1 to TRBJ2-7; D is ambiguous. CDR1 is MGHDK, CDR2 SYGVNS, per germline. V lost 3 bases, J lost 0 bases, and 9 bases lay in between. CDR3 size: 14 residues. In nucleotides, the CDR3 is TGTGCCAGCAGTGATGTGGGGATCTCCTACGAGCAGTACTTC. It yields the protein CASSDVGISYEQYF.